The clone carrying this TCR beta chain has a handful of counts. It was with a sample-barcoded 5' primer and a J-beta primer mix that a second PCR of roughly 6 to 12 cycles was run. TCRdb independently ran MiXCR on the 5' RACE reads; one entry per CDR3 protein. Here the sample spans about 620,000 distinct CDR3 sequences, 52% being singletons. CDR1 and CDR2 (germline): SGHTA, FQGNSA. The V and J ends lost 2 bases and 9 bases respectively, with 11 bases between them. The CDR3 totals 14 residues. The sample originates from a study of blood T cells in healthy people across ages. Overall study: Per two T cells, about one barcoded beta molecule was captured through template switching.

Sequencing input: blood. V gene TRBV7-2 combines with J gene TRBJ1-6; perhaps TRBD1 as D (5 bases). The origin of this receptor is a woman older than 75 in good health. The CDR3 nucleotides are TGTGCCAGCAGCTTATGGACCCAGGGTTCACCCCTCCACTTT. Residues: CASSLWTQGSPLHF.